These T cell receptor beta chains were read from a single sample in a study of cytomegalovirus exposure and HLA in healthy donors. The assay was immunoSEQ multiplex PCR, and TCRdb's table has in-frame clones only and misses some. The sample has approximately 110,000 clones, 13% to 15% seen once; the top ten hold roughly 0.89%. Source material: PBMCs. All receptors come from a female donor in good health and CMV-seronegative. CDR3s include the opening cysteine and the closing phenylalanine or tryptophan. Fields, in order: CDR3 length, J gene, clone size, D gene, V gene, CDR3 protein, CDR3 DNA. A D gene is named only where the DNA matches it firmly. Part of the rows lack a size; the others show once, few, many or a class for expanded clones.

15 | TRBJ2-2 | few | TRBD2 | TRBV6-1 | CASSVVTSSVGELFF | TGTGCCAGCAGCGTCGTGACTAGCTCGGTCGGGGAGCTGTTTTTT
16 | TRBJ1-6 | NA | TRBD1 | TRBV4-3 | CASSHIGGWGNSPLHF | TGCGCCAGCAGCCACATAGGGGGCTGGGGTAATTCACCCCTCCACTTT
14 | TRBJ2-3 | NA | TRBD2 | TRBV5-1 | CASSQSGSKDTQYF | TGCGCCAGCAGCCAGAGCGGGAGTAAAGATACGCAGTATTTT
16 | TRBJ1-4 | few | TRBD1 | TRBV30 | CAWSVLLGQGNEKLFF | TGTGCCTGGAGTGTACTCTTAGGACAGGGTAATGAAAAACTGTTTTTT
16 | TRBJ2-5 | few | NA | TRBV21-1 | CASSKGSSGGGETQYF | TGTGCCAGCAGCAAGGGTTCGTCAGGGGGCGGGGAGACCCAGTACTTC
16 | TRBJ2-5 | NA | TRBD1 | TRBV11-1 | CASSSTTTGRGETQYF | TGTGCCAGCAGCTCGACTACGACAGGGAGAGGAGAGACCCAGTACTTC
11 | TRBJ2-7 | few | NA | TRBV5-1 | CASSPAYEQYF | TGCGCCAGCAGCCCAGCCTACGAGCAGTACTTC
15 | TRBJ1-5 | few | NA | TRBV27 | CASSPRQHERQPQHF | TGTGCCAGCAGTCCCCGACAGCACGAGCGTCAGCCCCAGCATTTT
15 | TRBJ1-4 | NA | NA | TRBV7-2 | CASSLVARPNEKLFF | TGTGCCAGCAGCTTAGTTGCCAGGCCTAATGAAAAACTGTTTTTT
13 | TRBJ2-5 | few | NA | TRBV6-5 | CASRRTVQETQYF | TGTGCCAGCAGACGGACAGTTCAAGAGACCCAGTACTTC
15 | TRBJ2-7 | few | TRBD1 | TRBV5-1 | CASSWGQGELREQYF | TGCGCCAGCAGCTGGGGACAGGGGGAACTACGGGAGCAGTACTTC
15 | TRBJ2-3 | few | TRBD2 | TRBV9 | CASSVGGTNTDTQYF | TGTGCCAGCAGCGTAGGTGGGACTAACACAGATACGCAGTATTTT
15 | TRBJ1-4 | few | TRBD1 | TRBV5-1 | CASRPMDREGEKLFF | TGCGCCAGCAGGCCCATGGACAGGGAGGGGGAAAAACTGTTTTTT
13 | TRBJ2-1 | few | NA | TRBV5-4 | CASSLAREEREFF | TGTGCCAGCAGCTTGGCCCGGGAAGAACGGGAATTCTTC
15 | TRBJ1-6 | NA | NA | TRBV4-3 | CASSQEADYNSPLHF | TGCGCCAGCAGCCAAGAGGCAGACTATAATTCACCCCTCCACTTT
12 | TRBJ2-7 | NA | NA | TRBV6-5 | CASSSRVGGQYF | TGTGCCAGCAGCTCCCGGGTTGGTGGGCAGTACTTC
14 | TRBJ1-2 | NA | NA | TRBV19 | CATNQGGWGYGYTF | TGTGCCACCAACCAAGGGGGTTGGGGCTATGGCTACACCTTC
11 | TRBJ1-1 | few | NA | TRBV20-1 | CSASRGSEAFF | TGCAGTGCTAGCAGGGGATCTGAAGCTTTCTTT
16 | TRBJ2-2 | few | TRBD2 | TRBV27 | CASSLSLAGVPWELFF | TGTGCCAGCAGTTTAAGTCTAGCGGGAGTTCCTTGGGAGCTGTTTTTT
14 | TRBJ2-7 | NA | NA | TRBV11-2 | CASSLDLTAYEQYF | TGTGCCAGCAGCTTAGATCTGACAGCTTACGAGCAGTACTTC
13 | TRBJ1-1 | NA | NA | TRBV28 | CAGPQGMNTEAFF | TGTGCCGGACCACAGGGTATGAACACTGAAGCTTTCTTT
15 | TRBJ1-4 | NA | TRBD1 | TRBV6-6 | CASSIRDRGDEKLFF | TGTGCCAGCAGTATCCGGGACAGGGGGGATGAAAAACTGTTTTTT
15 | TRBJ2-1 | NA | TRBD2 | TRBV6-5 | CASTLGAGGPDEQFF | TGTGCCAGCACCCTAGGGGCGGGAGGGCCCGATGAGCAGTTCTTC
12 | TRBJ1-1 | NA | NA | TRBV29-1 | CSVGRGGSEAFF | TGCAGCGTTGGTAGGGGGGGCAGTGAAGCTTTCTTT
16 | TRBJ1-1 | few | NA | TRBV18 | CASSIASFTVNTEAFF | TGTGCCAGCTCGATCGCCAGCTTCACAGTGAACACTGAAGCTTTCTTT
14 | TRBJ2-7 | NA | NA | TRBV30 | CACQIPTGTYEQYF | TGTGCCTGCCAAATCCCGACAGGTACCTACGAGCAGTACTTC
18 | TRBJ1-5 | few | TRBD1 | TRBV18 | CASSTIPPDRWYNQPQHF | TGTGCCAGCTCAACCATCCCTCCGGACAGGTGGTACAATCAGCCCCAGCATTTT
18 | TRBJ2-3 | few | TRBD2 | TRBV5-1 | CASSLDLWAGGLLNTQYF | TGCGCCAGCAGCTTGGATCTTTGGGCGGGAGGATTGTTAAATACGCAGTATTTT
14 | TRBJ2-1 | NA | NA | TRBV11-2 | CASSLGDSYNEQFF | TGTGCCAGCAGCTTAGGGGACTCTTACAATGAGCAGTTCTTC
18 | TRBJ2-1 | NA | TRBD1 | TRBV9 | CASSVGQPGTGLGHEQFF | TGTGCCAGCAGCGTAGGTCAGCCTGGGACAGGGCTCGGCCATGAGCAGTTCTTC
15 | TRBJ1-2 | few | NA | TRBV7-9 | CASSLLLPRNYGYTF | TGTGCCAGCAGCTTACTTCTTCCGAGAAACTATGGCTACACCTTC
12 | TRBJ2-1 | NA | TRBD2 | TRBV2 | CASSPPGGTEFF | TGTGCCAGCAGCCCCCCGGGAGGGACCGAGTTCTTC
16 | TRBJ2-7 | NA | TRBD2 | TRBV11-2 | CASSLTAAGAYYEQYF | TGTGCCAGCAGCTTAACTGCAGCGGGAGCTTACTACGAGCAGTACTTC
15 | TRBJ2-7 | few | TRBD2 | TRBV5-4 | CASSLSTSGGYEQYF | TGTGCCAGCAGCTTATCGACTAGCGGGGGCTACGAGCAGTACTTC
12 | TRBJ2-5 | NA | TRBD2 | TRBV10-3 | CAIKGLQETQYF | TGTGCCATCAAGGGACTACAAGAGACCCAGTACTTC
14 | TRBJ1-1 | NA | NA | TRBV27 | CASSSSTLEGEAFF | TGTGCCAGCAGTTCATCGACCCTCGAGGGTGAAGCTTTCTTT
13 | TRBJ2-5 | NA | TRBD2 | TRBV7-9 | CASSPRTSGPVNF | TGTGCCAGCAGCCCGAGGACTAGCGGGCCAGTCAACTTC
18 | TRBJ1-4 | few | TRBD1 | TRBV4-2 | CASSQLWDRGPSVGKLFF | TGTGCCAGCAGCCAGTTGTGGGACAGGGGGCCCTCAGTTGGAAAACTGTTTTTT
14 | TRBJ2-5 | NA | TRBD2 | TRBV7-2 | CASSRASGQETQYF | TGTGCCAGCAGCCGGGCTAGCGGACAAGAGACCCAGTACTTC
15 | TRBJ1-2 | NA | NA | TRBV6-4 | CASSPYSAADYGYTF | TGTGCCAGCAGTCCGTATTCAGCGGCGGACTATGGCTACACCTTC
14 | TRBJ2-5 | few | TRBD2 | TRBV9 | CASSSTSAQETQYF | TGTGCCAGCAGCTCAACTAGCGCACAAGAGACCCAGTACTTC
15 | TRBJ1-4 | few | NA | TRBV14 | CASSQDVVGDEKLFF | TGTGCCAGCAGCCAAGATGTAGTAGGGGATGAAAAACTGTTTTTT
16 | TRBJ2-7 | NA | TRBD1 | TRBV9 | CASSATGTGEHYEQYF | TGTGCCAGCAGCGCCACCGGGACAGGGGAACACTACGAGCAGTACTTC
15 | TRBJ2-2 | NA | NA | TRBV11-2 | CASSFRGVNTGELFF | TGTGCCAGCAGCTTCCGCGGGGTGAACACCGGGGAGCTGTTTTTT
15 | TRBJ1-4 | NA | TRBD1 | TRBV5-1 | CASSSGDRRDEKLFF | TGCGCCAGCAGCTCGGGGGACAGGCGGGACGAAAAACTGTTTTTT
15 | TRBJ2-5 | NA | NA | TRBV15 | CATSRDRFGGETQYF | TGTGCCACCAGCAGAGATCGATTCGGCGGGGAGACCCAGTACTTC
14 | TRBJ1-2 | NA | NA | TRBV6-5 | CASSYDSTYYGYTF | TGTGCCAGCAGTTACGACAGCACTTACTATGGCTACACCTTC
14 | TRBJ1-2 | NA | NA | TRBV28 | CASSLPGVWYGYTF | TGTGCCAGCAGTTTACCCGGGGTTTGGTATGGCTACACCTTC